This TCR beta chain was sequenced in a study of blood T cell repertoires in COVID-19. About the research overall: COVID-19 samples from acute and convalescent phases originated in the United States, Italy and Spain.

Original data processing: Amplification with reference gene primers provided the estimates of nucleated cell counts. The repertoire was sequenced with immunoSEQ multiplex PCR; TCRdb's copy has only in-frame clones and lacks some. D and trimming come from the DNA, and the V and J calls and clone size come from that table. The sample contains some 50,000 clones, 85% to 90% of which appear only once. The ends lost 6 bases at V and 4 bases at J; junction bases unmatched: 11. CDR1 MNHEY and CDR2 SVGAGI come from the germline V gene. The CDR3 has 15 amino acids. Sequencing was done on a sample of peripheral blood. This chain links TRBV6-5 with TRBJ2-7; 8 positions agree with TRBD1. The origin of this receptor is a human donor in a cohort sampled during active COVID-19. The CDR3 loop is CASSYAGTGPYEQYF. CDR3 nucleotides: TGTGCCAGCAGCTACGCCGGGACAGGACCATACGAGCAGTACTTC.